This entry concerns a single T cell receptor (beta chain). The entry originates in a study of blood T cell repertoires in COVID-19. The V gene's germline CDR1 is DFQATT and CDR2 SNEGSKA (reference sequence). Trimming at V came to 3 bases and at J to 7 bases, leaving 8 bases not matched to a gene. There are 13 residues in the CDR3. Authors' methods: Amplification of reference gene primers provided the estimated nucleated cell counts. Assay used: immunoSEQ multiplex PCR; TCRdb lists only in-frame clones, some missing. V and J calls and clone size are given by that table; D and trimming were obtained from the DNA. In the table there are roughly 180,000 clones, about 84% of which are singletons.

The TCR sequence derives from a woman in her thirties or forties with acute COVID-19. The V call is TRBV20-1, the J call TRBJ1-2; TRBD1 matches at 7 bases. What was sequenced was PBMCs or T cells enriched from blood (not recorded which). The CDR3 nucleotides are TGCAGTGCTAGTTCCCAGGGGGGAGGTGGCTACACCTTC. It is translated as CSASSQGGGGYTF.